The clone carrying this TCR beta chain was seen a handful of times. The data are from a study of identical twins. TCRdb re-derived calls from the 5' RACE reads in MiXCR, one entry per CDR3 protein. This sample has roughly 1,500,000 distinct CDR3 sequences, with about 32% found just once. The material sequenced was cord blood. The receptor's source is a newborn girl in good health.

DNA of the CDR3: TGTGCCAGCAGTTTGGTCAGGGGGCGAGAGCAGTACTTC. It codes for CASSLVRGREQYF. The gene calls are TRBV12-3 or TRBV12-4 and TRBJ2-7, with 8 bases matching TRBD1. This CDR3 contains 13 residues. The V and J ends lost 3 bases and 7 bases, in that order; junction bases with no gene match: 5.